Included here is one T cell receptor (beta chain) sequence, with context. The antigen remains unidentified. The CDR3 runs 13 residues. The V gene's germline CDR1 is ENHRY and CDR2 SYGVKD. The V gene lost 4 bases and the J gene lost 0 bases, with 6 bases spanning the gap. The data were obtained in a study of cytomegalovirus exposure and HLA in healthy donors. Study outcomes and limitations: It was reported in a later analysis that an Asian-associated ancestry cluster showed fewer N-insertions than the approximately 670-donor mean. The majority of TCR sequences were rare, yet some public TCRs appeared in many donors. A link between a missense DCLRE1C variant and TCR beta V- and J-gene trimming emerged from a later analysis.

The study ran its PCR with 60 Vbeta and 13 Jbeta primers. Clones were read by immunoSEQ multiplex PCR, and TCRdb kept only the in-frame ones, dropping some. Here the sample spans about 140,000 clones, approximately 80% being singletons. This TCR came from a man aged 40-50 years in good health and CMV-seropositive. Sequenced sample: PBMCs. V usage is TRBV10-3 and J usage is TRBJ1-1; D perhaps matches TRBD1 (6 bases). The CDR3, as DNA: TGTGCCATCAGTGGACAGGTGAACACTGAAGCTTTCTTT. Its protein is CAISGQVNTEAFF.